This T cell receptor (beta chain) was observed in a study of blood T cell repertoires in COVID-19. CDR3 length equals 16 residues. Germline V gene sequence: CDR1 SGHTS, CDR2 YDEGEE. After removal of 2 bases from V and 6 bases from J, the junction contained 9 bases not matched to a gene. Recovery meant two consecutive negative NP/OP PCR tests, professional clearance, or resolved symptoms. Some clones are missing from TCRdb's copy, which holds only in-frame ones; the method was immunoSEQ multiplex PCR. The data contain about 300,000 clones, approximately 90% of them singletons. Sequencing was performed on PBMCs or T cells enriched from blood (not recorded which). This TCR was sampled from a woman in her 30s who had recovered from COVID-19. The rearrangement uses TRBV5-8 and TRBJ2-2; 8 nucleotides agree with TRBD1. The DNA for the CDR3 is TGTGCCAGCAGCTTTATACGAACAGGGGGTTCCGGGGAGCTGTTTTTT. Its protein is CASSFIRTGGSGELFF.